Detailed here is one T cell receptor (beta chain). This specimen comes from a study of blood T cells in healthy people across ages. Using a J-beta primer mix together with a sample-barcoded 5' primer, a second PCR was run for roughly 6 to 12 cycles. TCRdb redid the calling of the 5' RACE reads with MiXCR, one entry per CDR3 protein. The sample lists around 1.7 million distinct CDR3 sequences; under 30% were seen once. Trimming took 8 bases from V and 4 from J, leaving 14 bases between them. Germline V gene data show CDR1 as LNHNV and CDR2 as YYDKDF (reference sequence). CDR3 length: 13 amino acids. The source of this sequence is a woman aged 25-40 years in good health. V usage is TRBV15 and J usage is TRBJ1-1; D is uncertain. The specimen sequenced was blood. CDR3 DNA sequence: TGTGCCACCGGGAGGGTTTATGGCACTGAAGCTTTCTTT. Translating it yields CATGRVYGTEAFF.